The 2 T cell receptor beta chains given below trace back to one sample, sequenced in a study of long-term antiretroviral therapy in people with HIV. The libraries were made with immunoSEQ v3.0 at survey level. Profiled with immunoSEQ multiplex PCR; TCRdb holds only in-frame clones, not every one. There are over 25,000 clones in the sample; roughly 98% occur only once, and about 1.9% lies in the top ten. The sequenced sample was unsorted PBMCs, obtained 7.6 years after starting antiretroviral therapy. The receptors shown here come from a man aged 25-45 years with HIV.

This chain links TRBV19 with TRBJ2-1; D possibly corresponds to TRBD2 (6 bases). CDR3 size: 16 residues. Germline V gives CDR1 LNHDA, CDR2 SQIVND (reference sequence). V lost 3 bases and J 3 bases, leaving 15 bases between the germline ends. The CDR3 bases are TGTGCCAGTAGTATGACCCGGGACTCCAACTACAATGAGCAGTTCTTC. Its translation is CASSMTRDSNYNEQFF. Full variable domain (outside the CDR3, taken from reference TRBV19 and TRBJ2-1): DGGITQSPKYLFRKEGQNVTLSCEQNLNHDAMYWYRQDPGQGLRLIYYSQIVNDFQKGDIAEGYSVSREKKESFPLTVTSAQKNPTAFYLCASSMTRDSNYNEQFFGPGTRLTVL.

This clone has a single count. The chain links TRBV19 to TRBJ2-1, with 10 bases aligning to TRBD2. V shed 8 bases and J 0 bases; nucleotides not matched to a gene: 4. CDR1 is LNHDA, CDR2 SQIVND, per germline (reference sequence). There are 15 residues in the CDR3. This CDR3 is CASGLAESSYNEQFF. CDR3 coding DNA: TGTGCCAGTGGACTAGCGGAGAGCTCCTACAATGAGCAGTTCTTC.